This TCR beta chain was sequenced for a study of blood T cell repertoires in COVID-19. Overall study context: Spain, Italy and the United States supplied samples that represented acute and convalescent COVID-19.

Germline assignment: CDR1 KGHDR and CDR2 SFDVKD. With V trimmed by 9 bases and J by 2 bases, 8 bases remained unmatched. There are 15 residues in the CDR3. Data came from immunoSEQ multiplex PCR; TCRdb stores just in-frame clones and leaves some out. The table records approximately 240,000 clones, around nine tenths of them present only once. Participant age was about 18 to 95 years, and participants resided in 20 to 30 US areas. Grouping used clinical history reported by participants in a survey and questionnaire. Cohort 3 recovered donors had two negative PCRs, clearance, or symptom resolution. The receptor was isolated from a woman between 18 and 29 years old who had recovered from COVID-19. Sequenced: PBMCs or T cells enriched from blood (not recorded which). This chain joins TRBV24-1 and TRBJ2-3; 9 bases are a match to TRBD1. This chain's CDR3 is CATASTGGLTDTQYF. In DNA, the CDR3 is TGTGCCACCGCCTCTACAGGGGGCCTCACAGATACGCAGTATTTT.